The 5 T cell receptor beta chains reported below all come from one sample, sequenced in a study of T-cell reconstitution after alpha-beta-depleted transplantation in children. Whole-study results and caveats: T-cell counts and diversity at one year following transplant were attributed mainly to newly produced T cells.

A TCRbeta library incorporating unique molecular identifiers was prepared. Each CDR3 protein is one row after TCRdb ran MiXCR on the PCR reads. The sample lists 250,000 to 300,000 distinct CDR3 sequences, roughly 7.8% occurring once. These receptors have no known antigen. This specimen consisted of peripheral blood, obtained 360 days after TCRalphabeta/CD19-depleted stem cell transplant. These receptors originate from a female patient under 10 years old who had a stem cell transplant for Fanconi anemia, so the T cells may come from the graft donor.

To note about this clonotype: A read error is possible here, since a much larger clone lies one base away. The rearrangement uses TRBV7-2 and TRBJ2-1, with 12 bases matching TRBD2. The germline V gene encodes CDR1 SGHTA and CDR2 FQGNSA. The length of the CDR3 is 16 residues. With V trimmed by 5 bases and J by 9 bases, 11 bases remained unmatched. In DNA form, the CDR3 reads TGTGCCAGCAGCGGCCGGGCACTAGCGGGGGGTGGTGAGCAGTTCTTC. It translates to CASSGRALAGGGEQFF.

This clonotype occurred many times. The chain combines TRBV9 with TRBJ2-3, with 7 positions matching TRBD2. The junction had 11 bases not matched to a gene; V was cut back by 2 bases and J by 2 bases. Germline V gene data show CDR1 as SGDLS and CDR2 as YYNGEE. The CDR3 runs to 17 residues. The DNA of the CDR3 is TGTGCCAGCAGCGTCGGATCAGCGGGGCTCATCACAGATACGCAGTATTTT. The encoded protein is CASSVGSAGLITDTQYF. Complete variable domain (other parts from reference TRBV9 and TRBJ2-3): DSGVTQTPKHLITATGQRVTLRCSPRSGDLSVYWYQQSLDQGLQFLIQYYNGEERAKGNILERFSAQQFPDLHSELNLSSLELGDSALYFCASSVGSAGLITDTQYFGPGTRLTVL.

This clonotype was picked up many times. The chain recombines TRBV6-2 or TRBV6-3 with TRBJ2-1, with TRBD1 identical over 12 bases. The J segment lost 3 bases and the V segment lost 6 bases, leaving 6 bases of the junction unmatched. Germline V gene lookup returns CDR1 MNHEY and CDR2 SVGEGT. The CDR3 spans 16 residues. The CDR3 loop is CASRGTGGPFYNEQFF. CDR3 in DNA: TGTGCCAGCAGGGGGACAGGGGGCCCCTTCTACAATGAGCAGTTCTTC.

The table lists this clonotype with many counts. The chain combines TRBV20-1 with TRBJ1-2; tentative D call: TRBD1 (5 bases). The CDR3 has 13 amino acids. The V gene's germline CDR1 is DFQATT and CDR2 SNEGSKA (reference sequence). V was cut by 1 base and J by 5 bases, with 11 bases left in between. CDR3 residues: CSARVTAPYGYTF. Here the CDR3 DNA reads TGCAGTGCTAGAGTGACAGCTCCATATGGCTACACCTTC.

J is TRBJ1-2 and V is TRBV5-5; D call uncertain. Germline V gives CDR1 SGHKS, CDR2 YYEKEE (reference sequence). V gave up 4 bases and J gave up 2 bases, with 9 bases separating them. The CDR3 extends over 13 amino acids. The CDR3 spells CASSPALNYGYTF. The CDR3, as DNA: TGTGCCAGCAGCCCCGCGTTAAACTATGGCTACACCTTC.